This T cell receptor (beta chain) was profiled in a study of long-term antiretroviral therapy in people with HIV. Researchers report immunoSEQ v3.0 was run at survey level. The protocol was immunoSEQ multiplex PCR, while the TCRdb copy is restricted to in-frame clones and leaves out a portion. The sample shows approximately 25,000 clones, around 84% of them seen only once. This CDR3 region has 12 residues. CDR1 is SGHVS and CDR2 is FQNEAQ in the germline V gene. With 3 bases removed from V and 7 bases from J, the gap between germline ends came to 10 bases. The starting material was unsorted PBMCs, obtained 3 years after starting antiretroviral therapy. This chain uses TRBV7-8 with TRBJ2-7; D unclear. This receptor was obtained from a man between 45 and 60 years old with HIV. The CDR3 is CASSLDLREQYF. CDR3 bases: TGTGCCAGCAGCTTGGACCTCCGGGAGCAGTACTTC.